This TCR beta chain was profiled in a study of T cell responses to AZD1222 COVID-19 vaccine. Overall study results and limits: White British ancestry dominated among donors, who included more females, and clonal diversity was possibly underestimated.

The CDR3 sequence is 12 residues long. V lost 5 bases and J 6 bases, leaving 10 bases between the germline ends. With regard to this clone: Its specificity is unknown.

Sequencing used immunoSEQ multiplex PCR; TCRdb keeps in-frame clones, though not all of them. This sample has over 110,000 clones, with roughly nine tenths found just once. The chain combines TRBV12-3 or TRBV12-4 with TRBJ1-1; D is perhaps TRBD1 (5 bases). The TCR was taken from an adult who received the AZD1222 COVID-19 vaccine. Sequencing was performed on peripheral blood, taken 28 days after the second AZD1222 dose. CDR3 in amino acids: CASSQGTAEAFF. CDR3 in DNA: TGTGCCAGCAGTCAGGGTACGGCTGAAGCTTTCTTT.